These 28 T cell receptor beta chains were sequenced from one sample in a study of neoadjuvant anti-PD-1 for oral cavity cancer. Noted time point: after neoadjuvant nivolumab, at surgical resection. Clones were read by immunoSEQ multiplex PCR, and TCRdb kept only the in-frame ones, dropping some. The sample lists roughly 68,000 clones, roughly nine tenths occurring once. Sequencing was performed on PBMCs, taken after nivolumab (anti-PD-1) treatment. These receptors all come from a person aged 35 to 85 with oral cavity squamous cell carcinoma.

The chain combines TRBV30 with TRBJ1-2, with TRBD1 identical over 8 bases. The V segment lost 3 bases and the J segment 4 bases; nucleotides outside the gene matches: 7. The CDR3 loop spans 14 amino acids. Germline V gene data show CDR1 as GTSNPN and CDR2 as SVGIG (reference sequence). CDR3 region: CAWRAGQGRYGYTF. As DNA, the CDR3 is TGTGCCTGGAGGGCCGGACAGGGACGCTATGGCTACACCTTC.

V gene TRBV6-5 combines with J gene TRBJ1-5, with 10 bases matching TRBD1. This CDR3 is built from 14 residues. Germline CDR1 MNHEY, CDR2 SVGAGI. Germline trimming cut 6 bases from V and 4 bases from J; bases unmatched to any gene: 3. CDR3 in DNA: TGTGCCAGCAGAGAGGGACAGGGGAATCAGCCCCAGCATTTT. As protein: CASREGQGNQPQHF.

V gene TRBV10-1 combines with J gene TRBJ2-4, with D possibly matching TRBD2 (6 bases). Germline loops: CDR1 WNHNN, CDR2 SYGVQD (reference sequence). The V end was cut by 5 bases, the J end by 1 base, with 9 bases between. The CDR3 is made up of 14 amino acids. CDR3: CASSYSGAKNIQYF. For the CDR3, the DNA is TGCGCCAGCAGTTATAGCGGTGCCAAAAACATTCAGTACTTC.

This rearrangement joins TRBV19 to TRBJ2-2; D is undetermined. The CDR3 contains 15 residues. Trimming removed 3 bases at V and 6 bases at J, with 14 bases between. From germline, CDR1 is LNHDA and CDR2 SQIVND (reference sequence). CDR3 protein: CASSILGLVSGELFF. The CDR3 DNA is TGTGCCAGTAGTATTCTAGGTCTAGTGTCCGGGGAGCTGTTTTTT.

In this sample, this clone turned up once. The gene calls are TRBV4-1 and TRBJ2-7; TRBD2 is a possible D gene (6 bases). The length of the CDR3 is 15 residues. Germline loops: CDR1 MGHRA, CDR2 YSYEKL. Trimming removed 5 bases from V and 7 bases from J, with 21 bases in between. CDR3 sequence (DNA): TGCGCCAGCAGCGGACGACGGGAGCTCCGGGGGGAGCAGTACTTC. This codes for CASSGRRELRGEQYF.

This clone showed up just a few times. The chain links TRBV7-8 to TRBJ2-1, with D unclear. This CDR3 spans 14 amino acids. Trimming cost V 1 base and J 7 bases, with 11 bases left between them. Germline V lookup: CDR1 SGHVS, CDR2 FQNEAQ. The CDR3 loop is CASSLDRRRNEQFF. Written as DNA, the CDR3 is TGTGCCAGCAGCTTAGACCGAAGGCGGAATGAGCAGTTCTTC.

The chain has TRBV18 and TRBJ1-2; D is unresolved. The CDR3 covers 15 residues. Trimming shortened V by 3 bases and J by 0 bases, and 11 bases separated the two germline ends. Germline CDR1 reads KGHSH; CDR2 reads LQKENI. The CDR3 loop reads CASSPPDSPNYGYTF. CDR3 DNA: TGTGCCAGCTCACCTCCGGATTCTCCTAACTATGGCTACACCTTC.

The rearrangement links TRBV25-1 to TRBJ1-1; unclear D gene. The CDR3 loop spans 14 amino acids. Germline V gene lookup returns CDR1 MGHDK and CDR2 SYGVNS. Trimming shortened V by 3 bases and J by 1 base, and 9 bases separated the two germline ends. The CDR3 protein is CASSERRANTEAFF. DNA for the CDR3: TGTGCCAGCAGTGAGCGGAGGGCGAACACTGAAGCTTTCTTT.

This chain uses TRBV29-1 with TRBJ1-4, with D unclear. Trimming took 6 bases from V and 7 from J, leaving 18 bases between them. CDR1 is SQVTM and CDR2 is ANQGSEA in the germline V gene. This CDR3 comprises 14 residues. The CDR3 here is CSVRRVFKGEKLFF. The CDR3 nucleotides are TGCAGCGTAAGAAGGGTTTTTAAGGGTGAAAAACTGTTTTTT.

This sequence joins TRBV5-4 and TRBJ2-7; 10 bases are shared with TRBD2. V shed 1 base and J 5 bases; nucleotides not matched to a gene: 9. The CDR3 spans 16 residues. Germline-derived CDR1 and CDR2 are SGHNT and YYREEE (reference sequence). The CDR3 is CASSLPGGLAGDEQYF. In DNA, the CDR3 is TGTGCCAGCAGCTTGCCGGGCGGGCTAGCGGGAGACGAGCAGTACTTC.

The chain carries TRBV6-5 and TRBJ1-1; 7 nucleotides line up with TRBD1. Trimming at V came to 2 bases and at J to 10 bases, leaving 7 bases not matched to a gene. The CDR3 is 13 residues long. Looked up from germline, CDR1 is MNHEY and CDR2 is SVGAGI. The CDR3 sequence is CASSYGGRGRAFF. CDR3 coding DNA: TGTGCCAGCAGTTACGGGGGCAGGGGGAGAGCTTTCTTT.

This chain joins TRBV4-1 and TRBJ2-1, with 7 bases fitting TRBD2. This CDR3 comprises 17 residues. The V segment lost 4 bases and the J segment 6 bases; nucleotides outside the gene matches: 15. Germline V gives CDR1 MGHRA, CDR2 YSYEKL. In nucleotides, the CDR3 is TGCGCCAGCAGCCCTATGCCAATTAGCGGGTGGGGCAATGAGCAGTTCTTC. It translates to CASSPMPISGWGNEQFF.

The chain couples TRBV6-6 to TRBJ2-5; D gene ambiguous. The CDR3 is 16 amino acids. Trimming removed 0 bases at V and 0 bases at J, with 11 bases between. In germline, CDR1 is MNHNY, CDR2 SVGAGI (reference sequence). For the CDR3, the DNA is TGTGCCAGCAGTTACTCGCAATCTCTCTACCAAGAGACCCAGTACTTC. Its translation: CASSYSQSLYQETQYF.

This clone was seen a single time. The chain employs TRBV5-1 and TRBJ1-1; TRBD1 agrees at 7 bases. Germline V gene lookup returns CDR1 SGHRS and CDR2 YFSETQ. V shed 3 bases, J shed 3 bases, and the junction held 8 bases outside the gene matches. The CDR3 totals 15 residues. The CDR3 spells CASSWRFTGDTEAFF. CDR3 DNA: TGCGCCAGCAGCTGGAGGTTCACAGGGGACACTGAAGCTTTCTTT.

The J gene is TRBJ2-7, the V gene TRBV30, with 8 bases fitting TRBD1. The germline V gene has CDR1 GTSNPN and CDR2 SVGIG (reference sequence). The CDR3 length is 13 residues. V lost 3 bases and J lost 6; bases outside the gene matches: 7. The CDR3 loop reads CAWSQSTGGEQYF. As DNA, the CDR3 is TGTGCCTGGAGCCAATCAACAGGGGGCGAGCAGTACTTC. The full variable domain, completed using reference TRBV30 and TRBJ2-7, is SQTIHQWPATLVQPVGSPLSLECTVEGTSNPNLYWYRQAAGRGLQLLFYSVGIGQISSEVPQNLSASRPQDRQFILSSKKLLLSDSGFYLCAWSQSTGGEQYFGPGTRLTVT.

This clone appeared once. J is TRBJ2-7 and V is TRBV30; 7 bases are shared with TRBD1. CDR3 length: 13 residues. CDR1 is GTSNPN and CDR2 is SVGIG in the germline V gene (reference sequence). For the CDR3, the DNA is TGTGGAGGACAGGTGAAAGGGATATACGAGCAGTACTTC. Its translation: CGGQVKGIYEQYF.

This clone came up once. The CDR3 loop reads CASSEQAGGPAEQFF. The CDR3, as DNA: TGTGCCAGCAGTGAACAAGCGGGAGGACCTGCTGAGCAGTTCTTC. This sequence joins TRBV6-1 and TRBJ2-1; 9 bases line up with TRBD2. With V trimmed by 2 bases and J by 9 bases, 8 bases remained unmatched. The CDR3 has 15 residues. CDR1 and CDR2 from the germline V gene are MNHNS and SASEGT.

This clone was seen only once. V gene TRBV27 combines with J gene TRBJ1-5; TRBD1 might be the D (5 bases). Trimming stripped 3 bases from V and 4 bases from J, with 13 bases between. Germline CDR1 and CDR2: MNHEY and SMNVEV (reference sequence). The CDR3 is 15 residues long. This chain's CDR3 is CASSFIQGRNQPQHF. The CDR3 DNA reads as TGTGCCAGCAGTTTTATCCAGGGTAGGAATCAGCCCCAGCATTTT.

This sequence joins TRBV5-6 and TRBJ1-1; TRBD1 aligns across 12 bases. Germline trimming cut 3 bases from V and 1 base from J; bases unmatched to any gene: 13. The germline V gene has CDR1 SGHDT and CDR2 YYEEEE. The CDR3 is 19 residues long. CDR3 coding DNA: TGTGCCAGCAGCTGGGGGCCCGGGACAGGGGGCGCGGGGAACACTGAAGCTTTCTTT. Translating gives CASSWGPGTGGAGNTEAFF. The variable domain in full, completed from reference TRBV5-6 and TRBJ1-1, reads DAGVTQSPTHLIKTRGQQVTLRCSPKSGHDTVSWYQQALGQGPQFIFQYYEEEERQRGNFPDRFSGHQFPNYSSELNVNALLLGDSALYLCASSWGPGTGGAGNTEAFFGQGTRLTVV.

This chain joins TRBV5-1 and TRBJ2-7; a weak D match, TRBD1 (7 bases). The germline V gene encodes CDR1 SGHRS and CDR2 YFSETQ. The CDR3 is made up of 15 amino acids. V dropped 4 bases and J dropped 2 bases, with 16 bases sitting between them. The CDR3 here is CASSASGGPTYEQYF. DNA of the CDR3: TGCGCCAGCAGCGCCTCAGGGGGGCCGACCTACGAGCAGTACTTC.

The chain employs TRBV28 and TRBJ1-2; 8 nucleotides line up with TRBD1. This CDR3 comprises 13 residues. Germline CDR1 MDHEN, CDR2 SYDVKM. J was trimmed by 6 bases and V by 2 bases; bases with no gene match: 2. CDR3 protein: CASSLLRGHGYTF. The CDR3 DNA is TGTGCCAGCAGTTTACTCAGGGGGCATGGCTACACCTTC.

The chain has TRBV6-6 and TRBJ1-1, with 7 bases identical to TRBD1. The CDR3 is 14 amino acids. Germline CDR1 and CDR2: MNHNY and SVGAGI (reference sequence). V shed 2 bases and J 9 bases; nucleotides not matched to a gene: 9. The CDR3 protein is CASSYGVEQGQAFF. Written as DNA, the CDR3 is TGTGCCAGCAGTTACGGGGTCGAACAGGGGCAAGCTTTCTTT.

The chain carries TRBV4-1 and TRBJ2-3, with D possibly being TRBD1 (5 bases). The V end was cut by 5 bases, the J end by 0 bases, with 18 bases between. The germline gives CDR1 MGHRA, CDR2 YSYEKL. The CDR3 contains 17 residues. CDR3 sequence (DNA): TGCGCCAGCAGCACGGTCAGGCCAGGGCGTAGCACAGATACGCAGTATTTT. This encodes CASSTVRPGRSTDTQYF.

CDR3 sequence: CASSQVGLLNSPLHF. The CDR3 region has the DNA TGCGCCAGCAGCCAAGTGGGCCTTTTGAATTCACCCCTCCACTTT. V gene TRBV4-1 combines with J gene TRBJ1-6; D not resolved. Looked up from germline, CDR1 is MGHRA and CDR2 is YSYEKL. V shed 1 base and J shed 7 bases, with 11 bases lying between them. This CDR3 is 15 amino acids long.

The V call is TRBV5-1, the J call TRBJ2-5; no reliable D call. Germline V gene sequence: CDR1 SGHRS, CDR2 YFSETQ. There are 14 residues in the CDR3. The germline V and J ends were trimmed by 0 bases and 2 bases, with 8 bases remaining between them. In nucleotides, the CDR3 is TGCGCCAGCAGCTTGGCTTGGGCACAAGAGACCCAGTACTTC. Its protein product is CASSLAWAQETQYF. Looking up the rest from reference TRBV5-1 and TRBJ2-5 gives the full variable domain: KAGVTQTPRYLIKTRGQQVTLSCSPISGHRSVSWYQQTPGQGLQFLFEYFSETQRNKGNFPGRFSGRQFSNSRSEMNVSTLELGDSALYLCASSLAWAQETQYFGPGTRLLVL.

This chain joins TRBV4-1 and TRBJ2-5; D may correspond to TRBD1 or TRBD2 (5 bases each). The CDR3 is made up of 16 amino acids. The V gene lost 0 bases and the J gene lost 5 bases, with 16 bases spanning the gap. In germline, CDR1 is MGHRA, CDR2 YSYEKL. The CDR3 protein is CASSQDLTGLVETQYF. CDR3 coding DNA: TGCGCCAGCAGCCAAGATCTTACGGGGCTAGTCGAGACCCAGTACTTC.

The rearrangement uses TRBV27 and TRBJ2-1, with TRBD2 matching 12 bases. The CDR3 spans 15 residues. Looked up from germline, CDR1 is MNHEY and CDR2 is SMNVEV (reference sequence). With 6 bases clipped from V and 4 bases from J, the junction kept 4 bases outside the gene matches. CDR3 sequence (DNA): TGTGCCAGCAGCCAGACTAGCGGGGGATACAATGAGCAGTTCTTC. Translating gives CASSQTSGGYNEQFF.

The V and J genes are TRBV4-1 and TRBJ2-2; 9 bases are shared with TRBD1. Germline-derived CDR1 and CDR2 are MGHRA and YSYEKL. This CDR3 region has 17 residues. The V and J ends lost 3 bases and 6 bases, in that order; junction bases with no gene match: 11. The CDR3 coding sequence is TGCGCCAGCAGCCAGTACAGGGGGCGATTTACCCCCGGGGAGCTGTTTTTT. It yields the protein CASSQYRGRFTPGELFF.